This passage covers 5 T cell receptor beta chains from one sample sequenced in a study of monozygotic twins with inflammatory bowel disease. Each CDR3 protein gets one entry in TCRdb, which reprocessed the 5' RACE reads and gives no DNA. This table holds approximately 400,000 distinct CDR3 sequences. What was sequenced was blood. The receptors stem from a human donor with ulcerative colitis or Crohn's disease, or a healthy co-twin of an affected twin (not recorded which).

The chain recombines TRBV6-1 with TRBJ1-1; the D gene TCRdb calls, TRBD1, cannot be checked with no DNA. The CDR3 is 16 residues long. CDR1 MNHNS and CDR2 SASEGT come from the germline V gene. The CDR3 reads CASREPGQDFIVEAFF.

J is TRBJ2-4 and V is TRBV12-3 or TRBV12-4. The CDR3 length is 15 residues. The CDR3 protein is CASTSLGEGKNIQYF.

The gene calls are TRBV12-3 or TRBV12-4 and TRBJ1-1; TCRdb's D gene call, TRBD1, goes unchecked for lack of DNA. The CDR3 is made up of 14 amino acids. The CDR3 loop reads CASTIESRGNGAFF.

The chain uses TRBV4-1 and TRBJ1-2; TCRdb's D call of TRBD1 is untestable without DNA. Germline-derived CDR1 and CDR2 are MGHRA and YSYEKL. The CDR3 is made up of 16 amino acids. Here the CDR3 reads CASSQVLKTGAIGYTF.

The chain combines TRBV7-2 with TRBJ1-4; TCRdb gives TRBD1 as the D gene, but with no DNA this cannot be confirmed. This CDR3 has 15 residues. Germline CDR1 is SGHTA and CDR2 is FQGNSA. This CDR3 reads CASSLSGDGLRKLFF.